This is a list of T cell receptor beta chains from one sample in a study of blood T cell repertoires in COVID-19. Clones were sequenced by immunoSEQ multiplex PCR, and TCRdb holds only the in-frame ones, with some missing. The sample records roughly 170,000 clones, about 86% being singletons. Sequences were obtained from PBMCs or T cells enriched from blood (not recorded which). The receptors stem from a woman in her forties or fifties in a cohort exposed to, infected with or recovered from COVID-19 (not recorded which). Both conserved end residues are part of each CDR3. The order of the fields is J gene, clone size, D gene, V gene, CDR3 protein, CDR3 DNA. D genes are given only for firm matches. Clone size is shown for a subset of rows, as once, few, many or a class of expanded clone.

TRBJ2-7,-,-,TRBV19,CATSQRDTYEQYF,TGTGCCACCTCCCAGAGGGACACCTACGAGCAGTACTTC
TRBJ2-1,-,-,TRBV27,CASTFTGTRTLRAYINEQFF,TGTGCCAGCACGTTTACCGGGACAAGAACTTTACGTGCATATATTAATGAGCAGTTCTTC
TRBJ1-1,-,TRBD1,TRBV30,CAWIDLTGHMNTEAFF,TGTGCCTGGATTGATTTGACAGGGCACATGAACACTGAAGCTTTCTTT
TRBJ2-1,-,TRBD2,TRBV4-2,CASSQDPAGGTGEQFF,TGTGCCAGCAGCCAAGATCCGGCGGGGGGAACCGGTGAGCAGTTCTTC
TRBJ2-7,-,TRBD2,TRBV9,CASSSGAGDVEQYF,TGTGCCAGCAGCAGTGGGGCGGGAGATGTTGAGCAGTACTTC
TRBJ1-1,-,-,TRBV6-5,CASSPTLNTEAFF,TGTGCCAGCAGTCCGACTTTGAACACTGAAGCTTTCTTT
TRBJ1-3,-,TRBD1,TRBV27,CASSPLTGRGNTIYF,TGTGCCAGCAGTCCCTTGACAGGGCGCGGAAACACCATATATTTT
TRBJ1-5,-,TRBD1,TRBV6-2/TRBV6-3,CASSYPGQGAKENQPQHF,TGTGCCAGCAGTTACCCCGGACAGGGGGCGAAGGAGAATCAGCCCCAGCATTTT
TRBJ2-5,-,TRBD2,TRBV11-2,CASSSATSGRETQYF,TGTGCCAGCAGCTCAGCTACTAGCGGGAGGGAGACCCAGTACTTC
TRBJ2-1,few,TRBD2,TRBV27,CASSFRQGGRSSYNEQFF,TGTGCCAGCAGTTTTCGTCAGGGCGGGAGGAGCTCCTACAATGAGCAGTTCTTC
TRBJ2-5,-,-,TRBV29-1,CSVGRVGETQYF,TGCAGCGTTGGGCGGGTGGGGGAGACCCAGTACTTC
TRBJ2-1,-,TRBD2,TRBV5-1,CASRDGLAGGIDEQFF,TGCGCCAGCAGGGATGGACTAGCGGGAGGGATTGATGAGCAGTTCTTC
TRBJ1-5,once,-,TRBV19,CASSIDRLNQPQHF,TGTGCCAGTAGTATCGACAGGCTCAATCAGCCCCAGCATTTT
TRBJ2-3,-,-,TRBV4-2,CASSQPEPPGADTQYF,TGTGCCAGCAGCCAACCAGAGCCACCAGGGGCAGATACGCAGTATTTT
TRBJ1-3,-,-,TRBV28,CASRLSSGGNTIYF,TGTGCCAGCCGCCTCTCCTCGGGTGGAAACACCATATATTTT
TRBJ2-7,-,TRBD1,TRBV4-1,CASSLQDRGIYEQYF,TGCGCCAGCAGCCTTCAGGACAGGGGAATTTACGAGCAGTACTTC
TRBJ2-5,-,-,TRBV21-1,CASSARQQETQYF,TGTGCCAGCAGCGCCAGACAGCAAGAGACCCAGTACTTC
TRBJ1-2,-,-,TRBV20-1,CSAPTEYGYTF,TGCAGTGCCCCGACAGAGTATGGCTACACCTTC
TRBJ1-6,-,TRBD1,TRBV19,CASRTGGNSPLHF,TGTGCCAGCCGGACAGGGGGAAATTCACCCCTCCACTTT
TRBJ1-1,-,-,TRBV11-3,CASSLRGLNTEAFF,TGTGCCAGCAGCCTGCGGGGGCTGAACACTGAAGCTTTCTTT
TRBJ2-7,-,-,TRBV5-4,CASSLGTGEYEQYF,TGTGCCAGCAGCCTAGGGACTGGAGAGTACGAGCAGTACTTC
TRBJ2-1,-,TRBD1,TRBV7-3,CASSSRDREQFF,TGTGCCAGCAGCTCCCGGGACAGGGAGCAGTTCTTC
TRBJ2-6,-,TRBD1,TRBV5-5,CASSPTGGRGAGANVLTF,TGTGCCAGCAGCCCTACAGGGGGCAGAGGGGCTGGGGCCAACGTCCTGACTTTC
TRBJ1-1,-,-,TRBV11-2,CASSLDTYNTEAFF,TGTGCCAGCAGCTTAGACACTTATAACACTGAAGCTTTCTTT
TRBJ1-1,-,TRBD1,TRBV7-8,CASSLKWTGWTEAFF,TGTGCCAGCAGCTTAAAGTGGACAGGGTGGACTGAAGCTTTCTTT
TRBJ2-5,-,TRBD2,TRBV29-1,CSGGGGAGVEETQYF,TGCAGCGGCGGAGGAGGAGCGGGAGTAGAAGAGACCCAGTACTTC
TRBJ2-2,medium-sized,TRBD2,TRBV10-3,CAIRPPSGGASNTGELFF,TGTGCCATCAGACCCCCAAGCGGGGGGGCTTCGAACACCGGGGAGCTGTTTTTT
TRBJ1-5,-,-,TRBV28,CASSLVSGAGNQPQHF,TGTGCCAGCAGTTTAGTTTCGGGAGCGGGGAATCAGCCCCAGCATTTT
TRBJ1-5,-,TRBD1,TRBV19,CASSIGRGGGSYQPQHF,TGTGCCAGTAGTATAGGGAGAGGAGGGGGCAGCTATCAGCCCCAGCATTTT
TRBJ1-5,-,-,TRBV4-2,CASSQDGGAYQPQHF,TGTGCCAGCAGCCAAGATGGGGGGGCCTATCAGCCCCAGCATTTT
TRBJ2-3,-,TRBD2,TRBV3-1/TRBV3-2,CASSQDSASGGANKF,TGTGCCAGCAGCCAAGATAGTGCTAGCGGGGGGGCCAATAAATTT
TRBJ2-1,-,-,TRBV6-5,CASGRTGSYNEQFF,TGTGCCAGCGGGAGGACAGGCTCCTACAATGAGCAGTTCTTC
TRBJ1-5,few,TRBD1,TRBV28,CASSRTGVNQPQHF,TGTGCCAGCAGTCGGACAGGGGTCAATCAGCCCCAGCATTTT
TRBJ1-1,-,-,TRBV6-4,CARLLNLKNTEAFF,TGTGCCAGACTTTTGAACCTGAAGAACACTGAAGCTTTCTTT
TRBJ1-5,-,-,TRBV6-5,CASSYSGGNQPQHF,TGTGCCAGCAGTTACTCAGGCGGTAATCAGCCCCAGCATTTT
TRBJ1-6,-,-,TRBV28,CASSSYGMDYSSYNSPLHF,TGTGCCAGCAGTTCCTACGGCATGGATTACAGCTCCTATAATTCACCCCTCCACTTT
TRBJ1-2,-,TRBD1,TRBV7-8,CASSLVTGDGGYTF,TGTGCCAGCAGCTTAGTTACAGGGGACGGTGGCTACACCTTC
TRBJ2-5,-,TRBD1,TRBV27,CASSLEQGKTQYF,TGTGCCAGCAGTTTAGAACAGGGGAAGACCCAGTACTTC
TRBJ2-1,-,-,TRBV11-2,CASSFAGSWEQFF,TGTGCCAGCAGCTTTGCAGGGTCATGGGAGCAGTTCTTC
TRBJ1-4,few,-,TRBV7-6,CASSSPPRGGGSGKLFF,TGTGCCAGCAGCTCACCCCCTCGTGGGGGGGGGTCGGGAAAACTGTTTTTT
TRBJ1-1,once,TRBD1,TRBV7-3,CASSLTGTGGGTEAFF,TGTGCCAGCAGCTTAACCGGGACAGGGGGTGGGACTGAAGCTTTCTTT
TRBJ2-7,once,TRBD2,TRBV5-5,CASSILAGASGEQYF,TGTGCCAGCAGCATATTAGCGGGAGCCTCCGGCGAGCAGTACTTC
TRBJ2-5,-,TRBD1,TRBV5-1,CASSLRGTGEETQYF,TGCGCCAGCAGCTTGAGGGGGACAGGGGAAGAGACCCAGTACTTC
TRBJ1-2,-,-,TRBV11-2,CASSLVREVHGYTF,TGTGCCAGCAGCTTAGTGAGGGAGGTTCACGGCTACACCTTC
TRBJ1-1,few,-,TRBV28,CASPPSGGNTEAFF,TGTGCCAGCCCTCCCTCGGGAGGGAACACTGAAGCTTTCTTT
TRBJ2-4,-,TRBD2,TRBV2,CASLLAGAIGDIQYF,TGTGCCAGCTTGCTAGCGGGAGCCATCGGGGACATTCAGTACTTC
TRBJ1-6,-,-,TRBV10-1,CARIWEGSSRSPLHF,TGCGCCAGGATCTGGGAGGGTTCCTCCCGTTCACCCCTCCACTTT
TRBJ1-6,-,-,TRBV2,CASNTEINSPLHF,TGTGCCAGCAATACAGAAATCAATTCACCCCTCCACTTT
TRBJ1-5,-,TRBD1,TRBV19,CASSMEETGVRAQHF,TGTGCCAGTAGTATGGAAGAGACAGGGGTTAGGGCCCAGCATTTT
TRBJ1-1,-,TRBD1,TRBV28,CASSFKGGGFAEAFF,TGTGCCAGCAGTTTTAAAGGGGGCGGCTTCGCTGAAGCTTTCTTT
TRBJ2-7,few,-,TRBV28,CASSFTQGGEQYF,TGTGCCAGCAGTTTTACTCAGGGTGGCGAGCAGTACTTC
TRBJ2-3,-,-,TRBV19,CASSMKQGVTDTQYF,TGTGCCAGTAGTATGAAACAGGGAGTAACAGATACGCAGTATTTT
TRBJ1-1,-,-,TRBV7-3,CASSLIGKNTEAFF,TGTGCCAGCAGCTTAATCGGGAAAAACACTGAAGCTTTCTTT
TRBJ1-5,-,TRBD1,TRBV7-8,CASSLGDSRNQPQHF,TGTGCCAGCAGCTTAGGGGACAGCCGTAATCAGCCCCAGCATTTT
TRBJ1-1,-,-,TRBV19,CASSNSGQGPEAFF,TGTGCCAGTAGTAATTCCGGGCAGGGCCCTGAAGCTTTCTTT
TRBJ1-5,-,-,TRBV5-1,CASSLDTRGNQPQHF,TGCGCCAGCAGCTTGGATACCCGGGGAAATCAGCCCCAGCATTTT
TRBJ1-1,-,TRBD1,TRBV2,CASSRPGGDTEAFF,TGTGCCAGCAGTCGTCCAGGGGGTGACACTGAAGCTTTCTTT
TRBJ1-2,-,TRBD1,TRBV28,CASGTARTGANYGYTF,TGTGCCAGCGGTACGGCGAGGACAGGTGCTAACTATGGCTACACCTTC
TRBJ1-4,-,-,TRBV11-2,CASSPRWGASNEKLFF,TGTGCCAGCAGCCCTCGGTGGGGCGCGTCTAATGAAAAACTGTTTTTT
TRBJ2-5,once,TRBD2,TRBV5-1,CASSRDSGRASTQYF,TGCGCCAGCAGCAGGGATAGCGGGAGGGCTTCGACCCAGTACTTC